Sequencing of this T cell receptor (beta chain) was carried out in a study of blood T cell repertoires in COVID-19. Across the study: From the United States, Italy and Spain came samples of acute and convalescent COVID-19. Sources were T cells, B-cell-depleted T cells, or PBMCs; the material itself was cDNA or gDNA.

As originally analysed: Using reference gene primer amplification, nucleated cell counts were estimated. Profiled with immunoSEQ multiplex PCR; TCRdb holds only in-frame clones, not every one. V and J calls and clone size are as listed in that table; D and trimming were resolved from the DNA. The sample has over 75,000 clones; 60% to 85% are singletons. CDR3 size: 15 residues. CDR1 MDHEN and CDR2 SYDVKM come from the germline V gene. The germline V and J ends were trimmed by 6 bases and 2 bases, with 16 bases remaining between them. This TCR was sampled from a human donor in a cohort sampled during active COVID-19. The chain uses TRBV28 and TRBJ2-5; D is perhaps TRBD1 (6 bases). Material: peripheral blood. As DNA, the CDR3 is TGTGCCAGCAGCCGACAAAGGGGGAGTCAAGAGACCCAGTACTTC. Amino acid sequence: CASSRQRGSQETQYF.